Listed here are 24 T cell receptor beta chains from one sample, sequenced in a study of blood T cell repertoires in COVID-19. Sequencing was performed with immunoSEQ multiplex PCR; in TCRdb, only in-frame clones are kept and a portion is missing. Among 250,000 to 300,000 clones listed, roughly 88% were seen once. The specimen sequenced was PBMCs or T cells enriched from blood (not recorded which). The receptors were gathered from a woman in her 30s who had recovered from COVID-19.

The CDR3 DNA reads as TGTGCCAGCAGTTTGACGAGGTTGGATACGCAGTATTTT. Its protein product is CASSLTRLDTQYF. The chain is built from TRBV28 and TRBJ2-3; no definite D call. The germline CDR1 and CDR2 sequences are MDHEN and SYDVKM. V was cut by 3 bases and J by 6 bases, with 10 bases left in between. The CDR3 is 13 residues long.

This clone was seen a few times. The chain links TRBV9 to TRBJ1-2; D might be TRBD1 (6 bases). This CDR3 has 16 amino acids. Trimming shortened V by 0 bases and J by 0 bases, and 12 bases separated the two germline ends. Germline loops: CDR1 SGDLS, CDR2 YYNGEE. Here the CDR3 reads CASSVGGGRANYGYTF. In nucleotides, the CDR3 is TGTGCCAGCAGCGTAGGAGGGGGAAGAGCTAACTATGGCTACACCTTC.

The chain links TRBV5-8 to TRBJ1-1, with 8 nucleotides matching TRBD1. Germline CDR1 SGHTS, CDR2 YDEGEE. This CDR3 has 15 residues. V lost 4 bases and J lost 4; bases outside the gene matches: 9. The CDR3 loop reads CASSVRTGLTTEAFF. The CDR3 DNA reads TGTGCCAGCAGCGTCCGGACAGGGTTGACCACTGAAGCTTTCTTT.

The chain joins TRBV5-1 to TRBJ2-7; D is perhaps TRBD1 (6 bases). The CDR3 sequence is 13 residues long. Germline V lookup: CDR1 SGHRS, CDR2 YFSETQ. V dropped 5 bases and J dropped 6 bases, with 15 bases sitting between them. The CDR3 DNA sequence: TGCGCCAGCAGTTTACACGACAGGAGCGAGCAGTACTTC. Translating gives CASSLHDRSEQYF. The whole variable domain, remainder taken from reference TRBV5-1 and TRBJ2-7, is KAGVTQTPRYLIKTRGQQVTLSCSPISGHRSVSWYQQTPGQGLQFLFEYFSETQRNKGNFPGRFSGRQFSNSRSEMNVSTLELGDSALYLCASSLHDRSEQYFGPGTRLTVT.

This chain uses TRBV7-9 with TRBJ1-2; D remains unclear. The germline V gene has CDR1 SEHNR and CDR2 FQNEAQ (reference sequence). V dropped 5 bases and J dropped 6 bases, with 4 bases sitting between them. The CDR3 loop spans 10 amino acids. CDR3: CASSPDGYTF. CDR3 nucleotide sequence: TGTGCCAGCAGCCCTGATGGCTACACCTTC.

This clone has a single count. The rearrangement joins TRBV7-6 to TRBJ2-4; 11 positions match TRBD1. CDR3 size: 13 residues. With V trimmed by 5 bases and J by 9 bases, 3 bases remained unmatched. Germline CDR1 reads SGHVS; CDR2 reads FNYEAQ. The CDR3 protein is CASSRDRGSIQYF. CDR3 nucleotide sequence: TGTGCCAGCAGCCGGGACAGGGGGAGCATTCAGTACTTC.

The chain has TRBV29-1 and TRBJ2-7; the match to TRBD2 covers 9 bases. Germline CDR1 reads SQVTM; CDR2 reads ANQGSEA. With V trimmed by 0 bases and J by 1 base, 4 bases remained unmatched. The CDR3 is 15 residues long. The DNA of the CDR3 is TGCAGCGTTGAAGAGCAAGCGGGGGGATCCTACGAGCAGTACTTC. Translated: CSVEEQAGGSYEQYF.

V gene TRBV4-3 combines with J gene TRBJ1-1; no reliable D call. Trimming removed 5 bases from V and 5 bases from J, with 15 bases in between. CDR1 is LGHNA and CDR2 is YSLEER in the germline V gene. The CDR3 is 14 amino acids. The chain's CDR3 is CASSTRPDKTEAFF. CDR3 DNA sequence: TGCGCCAGCAGCACACGGCCTGACAAGACTGAAGCTTTCTTT.

The rearrangement uses TRBV30 and TRBJ1-2; 9 positions match TRBD1. The length of the CDR3 is 13 residues. V dropped 5 bases and J dropped 4; count of bases not matched to a gene: 5. Germline V gene data show CDR1 as GTSNPN and CDR2 as SVGIG (reference sequence). The CDR3 DNA follows: TGTGCCTGGGGACAGGGGACGTTCTATGGCTACACCTTC. Translation gives CAWGQGTFYGYTF.

The V and J genes are TRBV19 and TRBJ1-4; D is perhaps TRBD1 (6 bases). The CDR3 contains 13 residues. V was pared by 5 bases and J by 10 bases, with 14 bases between. The germline V gene encodes CDR1 LNHDA and CDR2 SQIVND (reference sequence). The DNA for the CDR3 is TGTGCCAGTAGTTTCCCTCGACAGGCAAAACTGTTTTTT. This gives the protein CASSFPRQAKLFF. Full variable domain (remainder filled in from reference TRBV19 and TRBJ1-4): DGGITQSPKYLFRKEGQNVTLSCEQNLNHDAMYWYRQDPGQGLRLIYYSQIVNDFQKGDIAEGYSVSREKKESFPLTVTSAQKNPTAFYLCASSFPRQAKLFFGSGTQLSVL.

V and J are TRBV27 and TRBJ2-7, with D uncertain. This CDR3 region has 13 residues. Trimming shortened V by 2 bases and J by 4 bases, and 9 bases separated the two germline ends. The V gene's germline CDR1 is MNHEY and CDR2 SMNVEV (reference sequence). The CDR3 loop reads CASSLVQTYEQYF. For the CDR3, the DNA is TGTGCCAGCAGTTTAGTACAGACATACGAGCAGTACTTC.

J is TRBJ2-7 and V is TRBV14, with 9 bases lining up with TRBD1. The CDR3 spans 19 residues. Germline V gene sequence: CDR1 SGHDN, CDR2 FVKESK. Losses at the gene ends were 0 bases for V and 5 bases for J; bases not matched to a gene: 17. The CDR3 loop reads CASSQEEWGGTGNLHEQYF. The CDR3 region has the DNA TGTGCCAGCAGCCAAGAGGAATGGGGAGGGACAGGGAATCTTCACGAGCAGTACTTC.

CDR3 region: CGKRGGRAQYF. The CDR3 DNA is TGTGGAAAACGGGGGGGACGGGCCCAGTACTTC. The rearrangement joins TRBV28 to TRBJ2-5; 8 nucleotides match TRBD2. This CDR3 comprises 11 residues. Germline CDR1 MDHEN, CDR2 SYDVKM. Together with reference TRBV28 and TRBJ2-5, the CDR3 gives the full variable domain: DVKVTQSSRYLVKRTGEKVFLECVQDMDHENMFWYRQDPGLGLRLIYFSYDVKMKEKGDIPEGYSVSREKKERFSLILESASTNQTSMYLCGKRGGRAQYFGPGTRLLVL.

This clone appeared a few times. The chain links TRBV4-3 to TRBJ2-7, with D tentatively TRBD1 (5 bases). Germline V CDR1 and CDR2: LGHNA, YSLEER. V lost 4 bases and J 3 bases, leaving 10 bases between the germline ends. The CDR3 totals 13 residues. The CDR3 nucleotides read TGCGCCAGCAGCCCCCGTAGGGGCTACGAGCAGTACTTC. It specifies CASSPRRGYEQYF.

The chain links TRBV10-3 to TRBJ1-4; 8 positions match TRBD1. Unmatched junction bases numbered 10, after V lost 0 bases and J lost 7 bases. Germline V lookup: CDR1 ENHRY, CDR2 SYGVKD. This CDR3 has 17 amino acids. CDR3 DNA sequence: TGTGCCATCAGTGAGTCGACTCAGGGGGCGCGGCCTGAAAAACTGTTTTTT. This sequence encodes CAISESTQGARPEKLFF.

The sample holds one count of this clone. The chain carries TRBV27 and TRBJ2-3; 8 nucleotides align to TRBD1. CDR3 length: 15 amino acids. Per germline, CDR1 MNHEY and CDR2 SMNVEV (reference sequence). The trim removed 6 bases at V and 2 bases at J, leaving 7 bases unmatched. The CDR3, as DNA: TGTGCCAGCAGGATGACAGGGGCGGACACAGATACGCAGTATTTT. Protein sequence: CASRMTGADTDTQYF.

This chain uses TRBV28 with TRBJ2-7; possible D gene TRBD1, 6 bases. V dropped 2 bases and J dropped 5 bases, with 19 bases sitting between them. Germline CDR1 reads MDHEN; CDR2 reads SYDVKM. There are 16 residues in the CDR3. The CDR3 sequence: CASSLGQTPWRDEQYF. CDR3 DNA sequence: TGTGCCAGCAGTTTAGGACAGACCCCCTGGCGAGACGAGCAGTACTTC.

V is TRBV5-1 and J is TRBJ1-2, with 10 nucleotides matching TRBD1. Trimming took 1 base from V and 1 from J; bases not matched to a gene: 1. CDR3 size: 15 residues. Germline lookup yields CDR1 SGHRS and CDR2 YFSETQ. This CDR3 reads CASSLRDRGNYGYTF. CDR3 nucleotide sequence: TGCGCCAGCAGCTTGCGGGACAGGGGTAACTATGGCTACACCTTC. Supplemented by reference TRBV5-1 and TRBJ1-2, the full variable domain reads KAGVTQTPRYLIKTRGQQVTLSCSPISGHRSVSWYQQTPGQGLQFLFEYFSETQRNKGNFPGRFSGRQFSNSRSEMNVSTLELGDSALYLCASSLRDRGNYGYTFGSGTRLTVV.

Notes on this clone: The same CDR3 also results from other DNA sequences found in this sample. The gene calls are TRBV19 and TRBJ2-1; a possible D gene is TRBD2 (5 bases). The CDR3 runs 14 residues. V was cut by 1 base and J by 2 bases, with 6 bases left in between. Looked up from germline, CDR1 is LNHDA and CDR2 is SQIVND (reference sequence). CDR3: CASSIAGTYNEQFF. Written as DNA, the CDR3 is TGTGCCAGTAGTATAGCCGGGACCTACAATGAGCAGTTCTTC.

V and J are TRBV5-1 and TRBJ2-7, with TRBD1 matching over 10 bases. Unmatched junction bases numbered 3, after V lost 0 bases and J lost 3 bases. The CDR3 loop spans 15 amino acids. The germline gives CDR1 SGHRS, CDR2 YFSETQ. DNA for the CDR3: TGCGCCAGCAGCTTGGGACAGGGGGCTAACTACGAGCAGTACTTC. Residues: CASSLGQGANYEQYF.

The chain employs TRBV7-3 and TRBJ2-1; 9 bases align to TRBD2. V shed 5 bases and J 4 bases; nucleotides not matched to a gene: 6. The V gene's germline CDR1 is SGHTA and CDR2 FQGTGA. The CDR3 is 15 residues long. CDR3 sequence: CASSLASGVYNEQFF. CDR3 sequence (DNA): TGTGCCAGCAGCCTCGCTAGCGGGGTATACAATGAGCAGTTCTTC.

The V gene is TRBV28, the J gene TRBJ1-5; 9 bases are shared with TRBD1. The CDR3 is 14 amino acids. J gave up 7 bases and V 6 bases, and 7 bases lay outside the gene matches. The germline V gene encodes CDR1 MDHEN and CDR2 SYDVKM. CDR3 residues: CASRTGGVGQPQHF. CDR3 DNA sequence: TGTGCCAGCAGGACAGGGGGAGTTGGACAGCCCCAGCATTTT.

This clone occurred once. This rearrangement joins TRBV6-1 to TRBJ1-2; TRBD1 might be the D (6 bases). There are 16 residues in the CDR3. Germline values: CDR1 MNHNS, CDR2 SASEGT. The V gene lost 1 base and the J gene lost 4 bases, with 16 bases spanning the gap. The CDR3 spells CASSEGVSDRLYGYTF. The CDR3 DNA sequence: TGTGCCAGCAGTGAAGGGGTCTCGGACAGACTCTATGGCTACACCTTC.

This clone has only one observation. The chain has TRBV11-2 and TRBJ2-1; D is possibly TRBD2 (6 bases). Germline loops: CDR1 SGHAT, CDR2 FQNNGV. The V and J ends lost 1 base and 0 bases respectively, with 10 bases between them. The CDR3 contains 16 residues. The DNA for the CDR3 is TGTGCCAGCAGCTTAGCTCGGGAGACCTCCTACAATGAGCAGTTCTTC. This encodes CASSLARETSYNEQFF.